The 12 T cell receptor beta chains in this list originate from one sample, sequenced in a study of T-cell memory formation after mild COVID-19 (dated by TCRdb to about 2021). The library relied on 5' RACE. TCRdb lists the instrument as Illumina NovaSeq 6000. The public sequencing data were trimmed at Q25 with fastp and processed into clonotypes with MiXCR by TCRdb, which kept only in-frame beta chains. One record per CDR3 amino acid sequence lists the most common genes and DNA. This sample is represented by 100,000 to 120,000 distinct CDR3 sequences; about 18% of them were singletons. Over 4.5% of the sample comes from the top ten. What was sequenced was PBMCs or a T cell subset sorted from them (not recorded which). These receptor sequences come from a man between 18 and 29 years old who had mild COVID-19 (a few samples of this study predate the infection). The sample titles of this study are shuffled in the database, so cell type and time point are left out; the donor was told from shared clones.

This clonotype was observed a handful of times. This chain uses TRBV3-1 with TRBJ1-2; D is perhaps TRBD1 (6 bases). V shed 3 bases and J shed 5 bases, with 16 bases lying between them. In germline, CDR1 is LGHDT, CDR2 YNNKEL (reference sequence). This CDR3 region has 15 residues. The CDR3 DNA reads TGTGCCAGCAGCCATTGGACAGTTCCCGGGTATGGCTACACCTTC. Translating gives CASSHWTVPGYGYTF.

This clonotype was observed a few times. The chain recombines TRBV6-6 with TRBJ1-1, with D perhaps matching TRBD1 (5 bases). CDR1 and CDR2 from the germline V gene are MNHNY and SVGAGI (reference sequence). Between the trimmed V and J ends, which lost 1 base and 6 bases, there was a span of 6 bases. This CDR3 has 12 amino acids. CDR3 amino acids: CASSYLGAEAFF. DNA for the CDR3: TGTGCCAGCAGTTACTTGGGGGCTGAAGCTTTCTTT.

This chain uses TRBV7-2 with TRBJ2-5; D perhaps matches TRBD2 (5 bases). Germline V gene lookup returns CDR1 SGHTA and CDR2 FQGNSA. Trimming shortened V by 5 bases and J by 5 bases, and 15 bases separated the two germline ends. The CDR3 extends over 14 amino acids. The CDR3 sequence: CASSGRYRGETQYF. The CDR3 DNA is TGTGCCAGCAGCGGACGATACCGAGGGGAGACCCAGTACTTC.

The rearrangement joins TRBV5-1 to TRBJ2-2; 7 bases fit TRBD1. Trimming removed 2 bases from V and 4 bases from J; junction bases left unmatched: 8. This CDR3 is built from 16 residues. The germline V gene encodes CDR1 SGHRS and CDR2 YFSETQ. CDR3 DNA: TGCGCCAGCAGCTTATTACAGGGGCCCCCCACCGGGGAGCTGTTTTTT. The encoded protein is CASSLLQGPPTGELFF.

This clonotype has more than one count but fewer than ten. The chain combines TRBV5-6 with TRBJ2-7; 7 bases align to TRBD1. This CDR3 region has 13 residues. CDR1 is SGHDT, CDR2 YYEEEE, per germline. Losses at the gene ends were 1 base for V and 8 bases for J; bases not matched to a gene: 6. CDR3 sequence (DNA): TGTGCCAGCAGCTTGCCCCCGACAGGGAAGCAGTACTTC. Its translation: CASSLPPTGKQYF.

As to this clonotype: The junction shows a germline mismatch at one end, possibly a read error. The chain couples TRBV5-1 to TRBJ2-5; D is perhaps TRBD1 (6 bases). Germline V gives CDR1 SGHRS, CDR2 YFSETQ. The CDR3 is 16 amino acids. CDR3 coding DNA: TGCGCCACCAGCTTGGGATTGCAGGGGTGGGCAGAGACCCAGTACTTC. It yields the protein CATSLGLQGWAETQYF. Full variable domain (remainder filled in from reference TRBV5-1 and TRBJ2-5): KAGVTQTPRYLIKTRGQQVTLSCSPISGHRSVSWYQQTPGQGLQFLFEYFSETQRNKGNFPGRFSGRQFSNSRSEMNVSTLELGDSALYLCATSLGLQGWAETQYFGPGTRLLVL.

This chain connects TRBV7-2 to TRBJ1-5, with 7 positions matching TRBD1. The J segment lost 0 bases and the V segment lost 5 bases, leaving 4 bases of the junction unmatched. The germline CDR1 and CDR2 sequences are SGHTA and FQGNSA. This CDR3 has 15 residues. CDR3 loop: CASSTRGYSNQPQHF. CDR3 nucleotide sequence: TGTGCCAGCAGCACCAGGGGGTATAGCAATCAGCCCCAGCATTTT.

The chain recombines TRBV12-3 or TRBV12-4 with TRBJ1-6; a possible D gene is TRBD1 (5 bases). The CDR3 totals 14 residues. Trimming took off 6 bases at V and 10 bases at J, with 16 bases between the two ends. CDR3 DNA: TGTGCCAGCAGCCCAAGGGGAGATCAGTCACCCCTCCACTTT. Translating gives CASSPRGDQSPLHF.

The V and J genes are TRBV4-2 and TRBJ1-1, with 9 bases identical to TRBD1. The CDR3 covers 16 residues. V was clipped by 1 base and J by 6 bases; unmatched bases: 9. Germline loops: CDR1 LGHNA, CDR2 YNFKEQ. CDR3 amino acids: CASSQGNTGGLSEAFF. As DNA, the CDR3 is TGTGCCAGCAGCCAAGGAAATACAGGGGGCTTATCTGAAGCTTTCTTT.

The chain links TRBV5-1 to TRBJ2-3, with a weak D call TRBD2 (7 bases). The CDR3 runs to 16 residues. CDR1 and CDR2 (germline): SGHRS, YFSETQ. Deletions cut 0 bases from V and 0 bases from J, with 11 bases between. The CDR3 spells CASSLEGGESTDTQYF. CDR3 in DNA: TGCGCCAGCAGCTTGGAGGGGGGGGAGAGCACAGATACGCAGTATTTT.

V is TRBV12-3 or TRBV12-4 and J is TRBJ2-1; D gene unclear. The CDR3 loop spans 12 amino acids. Deletions cut 5 bases from V and 8 bases from J, with 10 bases between. CDR3 loop: CASSRVWHEQFF. The DNA of the CDR3 is TGTGCCAGCAGTCGGGTATGGCATGAGCAGTTCTTC.

This clonotype was found a few times. The J gene is TRBJ2-1, the V gene TRBV5-1; 15 bases map to TRBD2. CDR1 is SGHRS, CDR2 YFSETQ, per germline. The CDR3 loop spans 17 amino acids. J lost 9 bases, V lost 5 bases, and 12 bases had no gene match. CDR3 protein: CASRGLAGGTRLGEQFF. CDR3 in DNA: TGCGCCAGCAGGGGACTAGCGGGGGGTACCCGTTTGGGTGAGCAGTTCTTC.